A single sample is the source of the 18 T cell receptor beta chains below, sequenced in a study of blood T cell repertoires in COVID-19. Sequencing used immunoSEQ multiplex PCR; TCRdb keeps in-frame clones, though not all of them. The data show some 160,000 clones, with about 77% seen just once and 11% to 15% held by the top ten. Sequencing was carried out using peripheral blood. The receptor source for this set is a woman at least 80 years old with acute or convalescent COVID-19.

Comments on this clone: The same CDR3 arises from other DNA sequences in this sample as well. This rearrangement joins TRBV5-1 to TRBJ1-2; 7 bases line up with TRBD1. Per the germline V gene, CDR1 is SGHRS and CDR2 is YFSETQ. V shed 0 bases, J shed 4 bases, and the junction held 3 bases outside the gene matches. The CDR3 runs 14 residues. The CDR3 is CASSLDQGGYGYTF. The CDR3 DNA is TGCGCCAGCAGCTTGGATCAGGGGGGCTATGGCTACACCTTC.

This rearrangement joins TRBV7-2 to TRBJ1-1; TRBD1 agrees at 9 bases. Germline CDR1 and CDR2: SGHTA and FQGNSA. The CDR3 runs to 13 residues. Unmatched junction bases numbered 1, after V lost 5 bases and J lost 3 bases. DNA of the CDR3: TGTGCCAGCAGCCGGGACAGGGACACTGAAGCTTTCTTT. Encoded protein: CASSRDRDTEAFF.

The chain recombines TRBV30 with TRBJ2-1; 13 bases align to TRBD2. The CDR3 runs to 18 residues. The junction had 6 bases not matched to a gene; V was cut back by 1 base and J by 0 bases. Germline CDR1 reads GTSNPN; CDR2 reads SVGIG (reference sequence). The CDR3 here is CAWSGGTSGASSYNEQFF. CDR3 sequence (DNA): TGTGCCTGGAGTGGGGGGACTAGCGGGGCTAGCTCCTACAATGAGCAGTTCTTC. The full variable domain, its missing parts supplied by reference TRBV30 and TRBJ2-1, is SQTIHQWPATLVQPVGSPLSLECTVEGTSNPNLYWYRQAAGRGLQLLFYSVGIGQISSEVPQNLSASRPQDRQFILSSKKLLLSDSGFYLCAWSGGTSGASSYNEQFFGPGTRLTVL.

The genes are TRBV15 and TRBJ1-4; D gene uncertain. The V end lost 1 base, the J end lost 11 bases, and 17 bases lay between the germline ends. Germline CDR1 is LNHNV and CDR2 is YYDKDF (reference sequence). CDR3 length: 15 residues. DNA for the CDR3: TGTGCCACCAGCAGAGTAACGTCGGTAATGATGAAACTGTTTTTT. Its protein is CATSRVTSVMMKLFF.

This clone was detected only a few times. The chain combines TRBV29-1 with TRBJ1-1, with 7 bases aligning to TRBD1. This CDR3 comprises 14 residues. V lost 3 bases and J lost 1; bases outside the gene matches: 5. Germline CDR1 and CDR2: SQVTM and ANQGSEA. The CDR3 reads CSVDPRGANTEAFF. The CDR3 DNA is TGCAGCGTTGATCCCAGGGGGGCGAACACTGAAGCTTTCTTT.

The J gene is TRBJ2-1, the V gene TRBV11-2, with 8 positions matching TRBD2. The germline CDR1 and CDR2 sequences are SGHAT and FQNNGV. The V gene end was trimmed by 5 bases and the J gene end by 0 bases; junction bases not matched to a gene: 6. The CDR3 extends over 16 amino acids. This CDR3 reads CASSGLAGASYNEQFF. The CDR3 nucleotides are TGTGCCAGCAGCGGTCTAGCGGGCGCCTCCTACAATGAGCAGTTCTTC.

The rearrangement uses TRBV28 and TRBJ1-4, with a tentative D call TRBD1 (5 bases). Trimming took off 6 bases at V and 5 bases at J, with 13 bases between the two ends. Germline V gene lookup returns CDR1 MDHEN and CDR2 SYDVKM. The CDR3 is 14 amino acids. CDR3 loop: CASRGPNWNEKLFF. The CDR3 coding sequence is TGTGCCAGCAGGGGGCCTAATTGGAATGAAAAACTGTTTTTT.

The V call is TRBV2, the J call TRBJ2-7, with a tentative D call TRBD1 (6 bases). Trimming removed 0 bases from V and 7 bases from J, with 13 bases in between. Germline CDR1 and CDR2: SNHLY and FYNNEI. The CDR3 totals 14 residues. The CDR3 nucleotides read TGTGCCAGCAGTGAAGCGAAGCAGGGGCAGGAGCAGTACTTC. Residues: CASSEAKQGQEQYF.

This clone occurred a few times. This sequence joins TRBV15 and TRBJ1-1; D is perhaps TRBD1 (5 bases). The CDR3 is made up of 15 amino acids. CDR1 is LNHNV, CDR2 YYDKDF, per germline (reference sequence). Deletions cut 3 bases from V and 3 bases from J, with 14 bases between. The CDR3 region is CATSRGGGSDTEAFF. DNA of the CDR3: TGTGCCACCAGCAGGGGGGGTGGGTCGGACACTGAAGCTTTCTTT.

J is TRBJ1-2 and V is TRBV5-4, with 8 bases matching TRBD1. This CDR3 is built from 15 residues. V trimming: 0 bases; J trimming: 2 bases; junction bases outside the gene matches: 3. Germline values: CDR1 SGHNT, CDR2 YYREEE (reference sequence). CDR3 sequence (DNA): TGTGCCAGCAGCTTGGGACAGGGGCGGAACTATGGCTACACCTTC. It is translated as CASSLGQGRNYGYTF.

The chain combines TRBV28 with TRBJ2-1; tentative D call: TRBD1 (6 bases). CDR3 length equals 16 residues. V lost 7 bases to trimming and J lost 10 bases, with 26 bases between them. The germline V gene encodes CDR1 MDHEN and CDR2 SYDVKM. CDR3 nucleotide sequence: TGTGCCAGCACCGCAGGCGATAGAGGGAGTAGGGGGGAGCAGTTCTTC. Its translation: CASTAGDRGSRGEQFF. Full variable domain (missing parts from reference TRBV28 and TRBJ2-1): DVKVTQSSRYLVKRTGEKVFLECVQDMDHENMFWYRQDPGLGLRLIYFSYDVKMKEKGDIPEGYSVSREKKERFSLILESASTNQTSMYLCASTAGDRGSRGEQFFGPGTRLTVL.

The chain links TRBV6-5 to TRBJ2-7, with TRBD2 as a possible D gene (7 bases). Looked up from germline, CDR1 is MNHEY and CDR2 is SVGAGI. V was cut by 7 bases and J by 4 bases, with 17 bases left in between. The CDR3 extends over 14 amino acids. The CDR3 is CASIGGAFGYEQYF. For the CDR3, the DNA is TGTGCCAGCATAGGGGGGGCTTTTGGTTACGAGCAGTACTTC.

CDR3 sequence (DNA): TGTGCCAGCGGTCGAGAGGGCAATCAGCCCCAGCATTTT. This encodes CASGREGNQPQHF. V and J are TRBV3-1 (or the pseudogene TRBV3-2) and TRBJ1-5; D remains unclear. The germline CDR1 and CDR2 sequences are LGHDT and YNNKEL (reference sequence). V lost 8 bases, J lost 2 bases, and 10 bases lay in between. CDR3 size: 13 residues.

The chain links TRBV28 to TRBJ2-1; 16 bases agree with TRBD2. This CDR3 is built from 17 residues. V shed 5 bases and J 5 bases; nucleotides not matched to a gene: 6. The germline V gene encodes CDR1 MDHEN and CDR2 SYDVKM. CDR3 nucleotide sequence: TGTGCCAGCAGTAGTGCGGGACTAGCGGGAGGGAACAATGAGCAGTTCTTC. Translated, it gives CASSSAGLAGGNNEQFF.

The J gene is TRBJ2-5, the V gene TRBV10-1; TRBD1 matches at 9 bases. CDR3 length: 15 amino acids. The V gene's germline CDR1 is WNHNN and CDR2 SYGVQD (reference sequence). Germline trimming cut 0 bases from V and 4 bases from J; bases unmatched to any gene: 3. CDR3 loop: CASSESVTGGETQYF. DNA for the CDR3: TGCGCCAGCAGTGAGTCGGTGACAGGGGGAGAGACCCAGTACTTC.

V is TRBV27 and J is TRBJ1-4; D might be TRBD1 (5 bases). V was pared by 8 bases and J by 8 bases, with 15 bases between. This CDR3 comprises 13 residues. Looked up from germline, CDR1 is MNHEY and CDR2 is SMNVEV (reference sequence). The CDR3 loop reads CASGLRRGEKLFF. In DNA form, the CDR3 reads TGTGCCAGCGGACTCAGGCGGGGGGAAAAACTGTTTTTT.

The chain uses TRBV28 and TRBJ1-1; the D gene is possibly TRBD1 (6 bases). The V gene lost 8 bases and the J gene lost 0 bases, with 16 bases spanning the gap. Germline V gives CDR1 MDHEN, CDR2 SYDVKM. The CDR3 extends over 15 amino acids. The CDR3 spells CASPPQGRVNTEAFF. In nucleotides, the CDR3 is TGTGCCAGCCCCCCCCAGGGGAGGGTGAACACTGAAGCTTTCTTT.

CDR3 region: CASSQFRYNEQFF. DNA for the CDR3: TGTGCCAGCAGCCAATTCCGGTACAATGAGCAGTTCTTC. This chain links TRBV14 with TRBJ2-1; D ambiguous. CDR3 length: 13 residues. V was clipped by 2 bases and J by 4 bases, with 6 bases between them. Germline lookup yields CDR1 SGHDN and CDR2 FVKESK. Full variable domain (outside the CDR3, taken from reference TRBV14 and TRBJ2-1): EAGVTQFPSHSVIEKGQTVTLRCDPISGHDNLYWYRRVMGKEIKFLLHFVKESKQDESGMPNNRFLAERTGGTYSTLKVQPAELEDSGVYFCASSQFRYNEQFFGPGTRLTVL.